The 25 T cell receptor beta chains reported below all come from one sample, sequenced in a study of graft-versus-host responses after intestinal transplantation. No antigen is known for these receptors. Clones were sequenced by immunoSEQ multiplex PCR, and TCRdb holds only the in-frame ones, with some missing. This table holds under 90,000 clones, about 91% found once. The sequencing used unstimulated CD4+ T cells sorted from spleen or lymph node cells, collected before transplant. These receptors were collected from a human donor who was the organ donor for an intestinal transplant.

A note on this clone: Compared with germline, one end of the junction differs, possibly owing to a read error. The rearrangement uses TRBV7-7 and TRBJ2-1, with 11 bases that match TRBD1. This CDR3 comprises 14 residues. CDR1 is SSHAT, CDR2 FNYEAQ, per germline (reference sequence). CDR3 nucleotides: TGTGCTAGCAGCTTAGGGACAGGGGGCAATGAGCAGTTCTTC. Protein: CASSLGTGGNEQFF.

This sequence joins TRBV7-8 and TRBJ1-1, with D possibly TRBD1 on 5 matching bases. The CDR3 has 14 residues. Germline CDR1 is SGHVS and CDR2 is FQNEAQ. The V end was cut by 5 bases, the J end by 1 base, with 11 bases between. The CDR3 region has the DNA TGTGCCAGCAGCCCTAAGGACAAGAACACTGAAGCTTTCTTT. Its protein product is CASSPKDKNTEAFF.

V usage is TRBV6-4 and J usage is TRBJ2-3; 9 bases line up with TRBD2. In germline, CDR1 is MRHNA, CDR2 SNTAGT. The CDR3 consists of 15 residues. Trimming removed 5 bases from V and 2 bases from J; junction bases left unmatched: 5. The CDR3 sequence: CASSSLAGNTDTQYF. DNA of the CDR3: TGTGCCAGCAGTTCCCTAGCGGGGAACACAGATACGCAGTATTTT.

This clone appeared once. The V gene is TRBV9, the J gene TRBJ2-7; 13 bases are a match to TRBD2. Germline V lookup: CDR1 SGDLS, CDR2 YYNGEE. V lost 4 bases, J lost 1 base, and 5 bases stayed unmatched. CDR3 length: 16 residues. The CDR3 bases are TGTGCCAGCAGCCCAGGACTAGCGGGAGTTTCCTACGAGCAGTACTTC. This codes for CASSPGLAGVSYEQYF. Full variable domain (outside the CDR3, taken from reference TRBV9 and TRBJ2-7): DSGVTQTPKHLITATGQRVTLRCSPRSGDLSVYWYQQSLDQGLQFLIQYYNGEERAKGNILERFSAQQFPDLHSELNLSSLELGDSALYFCASSPGLAGVSYEQYFGPGTRLTVT.

This rearrangement joins TRBV6-5 to TRBJ2-3; TRBD1 might be the D (6 bases). There are 15 residues in the CDR3. Germline assignment: CDR1 MNHEY and CDR2 SVGAGI. The ends were cut back, 6 bases at V and 3 bases at J, with 16 bases in the middle. CDR3 DNA sequence: TGTGCCAGCAGCCCCACCGGACAGAGAACAGATACGCAGTATTTT. Its translation is CASSPTGQRTDTQYF.

V is TRBV7-2 and J is TRBJ2-3, with D maybe TRBD2 (6 bases). The V gene's germline CDR1 is SGHTA and CDR2 FQGNSA. V was pared by 5 bases and J by 4 bases, with 13 bases between. CDR3 length equals 14 residues. The CDR3 region is CASSPEAGPDTQYF. The CDR3 DNA is TGTGCCAGCAGCCCCGAAGCGGGCCCAGATACGCAGTATTTT.

The chain is built from TRBV5-1 and TRBJ2-3, with TRBD2 identical over 8 bases. There are 14 residues in the CDR3. Germline V gene sequence: CDR1 SGHRS, CDR2 YFSETQ. The J segment lost 6 bases and the V segment lost 2 bases, leaving 5 bases of the junction unmatched. CDR3: CASSFGGAGDTQYF. Here the CDR3 DNA reads TGCGCCAGCAGCTTCGGGGGGGCAGGGGATACGCAGTATTTT.

The gene calls are TRBV6-6 and TRBJ2-3; 8 bases align to TRBD1. V trimming: 5 bases; J trimming: 2 bases; junction bases outside the gene matches: 6. The germline V gene encodes CDR1 MNHNY and CDR2 SVGAGI (reference sequence). This CDR3 has 15 residues. CDR3 region: CASSDRGGLTDTQYF. The DNA for the CDR3 is TGTGCCAGCAGTGACAGGGGCGGGCTCACAGATACGCAGTATTTT.

This chain uses TRBV15 with TRBJ2-3; D call uncertain. Germline V gene data show CDR1 as LNHNV and CDR2 as YYDKDF (reference sequence). With 0 bases removed from V and 1 base from J, the gap between germline ends came to 11 bases. This CDR3 spans 16 amino acids. This chain's CDR3 is CATSRDHSPGTDTQYF. The DNA of the CDR3 is TGTGCCACCAGCAGAGATCATTCTCCAGGCACAGATACGCAGTATTTT.

The chain carries TRBV14 and TRBJ2-1; TRBD1 might be the D (6 bases). The CDR3 length is 17 residues. The ends were cut back, 2 bases at V and 8 bases at J, with 22 bases in the middle. In germline, CDR1 is SGHDN, CDR2 FVKESK. CDR3 protein: CASSQLTGLLYFDEQFF. The CDR3 coding sequence is TGTGCCAGCAGCCAACTTACAGGGCTGTTATATTTTGATGAGCAGTTCTTC.

The chain employs TRBV5-5 and TRBJ2-3; possibly TRBD2 for D (5 bases). The CDR3 runs to 14 residues. The germline CDR1 and CDR2 sequences are SGHKS and YYEKEE (reference sequence). V shed 5 bases and J shed 2 bases, with 12 bases lying between them. CDR3 residues: CASRTGLNTDTQYF. For the CDR3, the DNA is TGTGCCAGCAGAACCGGACTGAACACAGATACGCAGTATTTT.

The chain employs TRBV7-9 and TRBJ2-1; D is possibly TRBD2 (5 bases). Trimming pared 5 bases from V and 1 base from J, leaving 15 bases between. This CDR3 contains 16 residues. Germline assignment: CDR1 SEHNR and CDR2 FQNEAQ (reference sequence). CDR3 bases: TGTGCCAGCAGCCCCTACCGGACTGTTTCCTACAATGAGCAGTTCTTC. Residues: CASSPYRTVSYNEQFF.

The CDR3 spells CASSSVRRTYEQYF. CDR3 in DNA: TGTGCCAGCAGTTCGGTAAGGCGGACCTACGAGCAGTACTTC. The chain joins TRBV5-6 to TRBJ2-7; D not certain. The CDR3 is 14 residues long. V lost 5 bases and J lost 2, with 14 bases in between. CDR1 is SGHDT, CDR2 YYEEEE, per germline.

The rearrangement uses TRBV28 and TRBJ1-5; 8 positions match TRBD1. This CDR3 is 18 amino acids long. J lost 2 bases, V lost 2 bases, and 11 bases had no gene match. In germline, CDR1 is MDHEN, CDR2 SYDVKM. The CDR3 DNA reads TGTGCCAGCAGTTTAGCAGGGGGCTCCTTCGCTGGCAATCAGCCCCAGCATTTT. As protein: CASSLAGGSFAGNQPQHF.

This clone was detected only once. This chain connects TRBV14 to TRBJ2-6; no reliable D call. The CDR3 covers 15 residues. The germline gives CDR1 SGHDN, CDR2 FVKESK. Trimming took off 1 base at V and 0 bases at J, with 4 bases between the two ends. The CDR3 region is CASSQGGSGANVLTF. The CDR3 bases are TGTGCCAGCAGCCAAGGCGGCTCTGGGGCCAACGTCCTGACTTTC.

This chain joins TRBV19 and TRBJ2-5; D call uncertain. CDR1 and CDR2 from the germline V gene are LNHDA and SQIVND (reference sequence). V lost 5 bases and J lost 2, with 9 bases in between. This CDR3 spans 13 amino acids. The CDR3 coding sequence is TGTGCCAGTAGTGAAATAGCACAAGAGACCCAGTACTTC. Its translation is CASSEIAQETQYF.

The chain links TRBV30 to TRBJ1-1; no clear D gene. Trimming left V 3 bases short and J 4 bases short, with 9 bases between. The length of the CDR3 is 12 residues. CDR1 GTSNPN and CDR2 SVGIG come from the germline V gene (reference sequence). Here the CDR3 DNA reads TGTGCCTGGAGGTTTCGTGTCACTGAAGCTTTCTTT. Protein product: CAWRFRVTEAFF.

The chain carries TRBV27 and TRBJ1-1; 8 bases are shared with TRBD1. Germline trimming cut 8 bases from V and 5 bases from J; bases unmatched to any gene: 13. Germline values: CDR1 MNHEY, CDR2 SMNVEV (reference sequence). The CDR3 extends over 15 amino acids. The CDR3 bases are TGTGCCAGCCCCTTCGAAAGACAGGGGAGAACTGAAGCTTTCTTT. Translation gives CASPFERQGRTEAFF.

The chain combines TRBV5-4 with TRBJ2-5; TRBD2 agrees at 8 bases. J was trimmed by 13 bases and V by 4 bases; bases with no gene match: 15. From germline, CDR1 is SGHNT and CDR2 YYREEE (reference sequence). The CDR3 covers 14 residues. CDR3 DNA sequence: TGTGCCAGCAGCCCTGGCGGTAGCGGGGAGACTGGGTACTTC. It specifies CASSPGGSGETGYF.

The CDR3 DNA follows: TGTGCCAGCAGCTTGGTAGTAACAGGAGTTATGAACACTGAAGCTTTCTTT. It specifies CASSLVVTGVMNTEAFF. V gene TRBV5-6 combines with J gene TRBJ1-1; possible D gene TRBD1, 5 bases. In germline, CDR1 is SGHDT, CDR2 YYEEEE. The CDR3 runs to 17 residues. Trimming stripped 0 bases from V and 0 bases from J, with 15 bases between.

The rearrangement links TRBV27 to TRBJ1-2, with 8 positions matching TRBD1. The CDR3 runs 13 residues. Per the germline V gene, CDR1 is MNHEY and CDR2 is SMNVEV (reference sequence). V trimming: 5 bases; J trimming: 7 bases; junction bases outside the gene matches: 6. Here the CDR3 reads CASSPRTGSGYTF. The DNA for the CDR3 is TGTGCCAGCAGTCCTCGGACAGGGAGTGGCTACACCTTC.

The rearrangement uses TRBV5-1 and TRBJ1-5; TRBD1 aligns across 8 bases. The CDR3 loop spans 13 amino acids. The junction had 0 bases not matched to a gene; V was cut back by 0 bases and J by 7 bases. In germline, CDR1 is SGHRS, CDR2 YFSETQ. The CDR3 here is CASSLGQGQPQHF. For the CDR3, the DNA is TGCGCCAGCAGCTTGGGACAGGGGCAGCCCCAGCATTTT.

The chain combines TRBV18 with TRBJ2-5, with 14 bases fitting TRBD2. The junction had 8 bases not matched to a gene; V was cut back by 3 bases and J by 5 bases. Germline-derived CDR1 and CDR2 are KGHSH and LQKENI. The CDR3 is 17 residues long. The CDR3 protein is CASSPTLGTSGSETQYF. The CDR3 nucleotides read TGTGCCAGCTCACCCACCCTCGGGACTAGCGGGAGTGAGACCCAGTACTTC.

In this sample, this clone turned up once. The chain uses TRBV10-3 and TRBJ2-1; 12 bases map to TRBD2. CDR1 and CDR2 (germline): ENHRY, SYGVKD. CDR3 size: 14 residues. J gave up 5 bases and V 10 bases, and 6 bases lay outside the gene matches. The CDR3 coding sequence is TGTGCCACCAACAGACTAGCGGGGGACAATGAGCAGTTCTTC. Protein product: CATNRLAGDNEQFF.

This clone was counted a single time. This chain connects TRBV14 to TRBJ2-3, with 8 positions matching TRBD2. Germline loops: CDR1 SGHDN, CDR2 FVKESK. With V trimmed by 4 bases and J by 7 bases, 7 bases remained unmatched. The CDR3 is 14 amino acids. For the CDR3, the DNA is TGTGCCAGCAGCCTAGCGGGGAGCGCACATACGCAGTATTTT. Translated, it gives CASSLAGSAHTQYF.